What follows are 7 T cell receptor beta chains derived from one specimen sequenced in a study of cytomegalovirus exposure and HLA in healthy donors. PCR employed 60 Vbeta and 13 Jbeta primers. Repertoires were generated with immunoSEQ multiplex PCR, while TCRdb's copy carries only in-frame clones and drops some. The repertoire holds 120,000 or so clones, with approximately 80% as singletons. Sequences were obtained from PBMCs. The receptors originated from a man aged 18 to 30 in good health and CMV-seronegative.

The chain is built from TRBV6-6 and TRBJ2-7; TRBD1 agrees at 7 bases. CDR1 is MNHNY, CDR2 SVGAGI, per germline (reference sequence). Trimming removed 5 bases from V and 7 bases from J; junction bases left unmatched: 14. This CDR3 spans 15 amino acids. CDR3 sequence: CASSKKTGNYGEQYF. DNA of the CDR3: TGTGCCAGCAGTAAAAAGACAGGGAACTACGGAGAGCAGTACTTC.

The rearrangement links TRBV5-8 to TRBJ1-5; TRBD1 is a possible D gene (5 bases). The CDR3 length is 13 residues. Trimming cost V 4 bases and J 6 bases, with 11 bases left between them. Per germline, CDR1 SGHTS and CDR2 YDEGEE. CDR3 nucleotide sequence: TGTGCCAGCAGCCTGACAGCCCCTCAGCCCCAGCATTTT. Protein: CASSLTAPQPQHF.

The chain uses TRBV29-1 and TRBJ1-2, with TRBD1 matching 7 bases. Germline V lookup: CDR1 SQVTM, CDR2 ANQGSEA. CDR3 length equals 12 residues. Trimming cost V 4 bases and J 5 bases; bases outside gene matches: 4. CDR3 bases: TGCAGCGTTGGCGGGACAGCTTATGGCTACACCTTC. Translation: CSVGGTAYGYTF.

CDR3 residues: CASSSLGVPNTGELFF. For the CDR3, the DNA is TGTGCCAGCAGTTCCCTCGGGGTCCCGAACACCGGGGAGCTGTTTTTT. The chain joins TRBV6-5 to TRBJ2-2; D might be TRBD2 (5 bases). The V end lost 4 bases, the J end lost 0 bases, and 12 bases lay between the germline ends. Germline CDR1 is MNHEY and CDR2 is SVGAGI. The CDR3 runs to 16 residues.

The chain recombines TRBV19 with TRBJ1-4, with D unresolved. The V gene's germline CDR1 is LNHDA and CDR2 SQIVND (reference sequence). CDR3 size: 13 residues. The V and J ends lost 4 bases and 8 bases respectively, with 11 bases between them. The CDR3 DNA reads TGTGCCAGTAGTAGCATAACGGGGGAAAAACTGTTTTTT. This codes for CASSSITGEKLFF.

The chain combines TRBV6-6 with TRBJ1-5; a possible D gene is TRBD1 (5 bases). The CDR3 spans 14 residues. Per germline, CDR1 MNHNY and CDR2 SVGAGI (reference sequence). V lost 5 bases to trimming and J lost 6 bases, with 14 bases between them. CDR3 region: CASSTTAGPQPQHF. The CDR3 region has the DNA TGTGCCAGCAGTACGACCGCGGGGCCTCAGCCCCAGCATTTT.

The chain has TRBV13 and TRBJ2-1, with 12 positions matching TRBD2. The CDR3 spans 15 residues. Looked up from germline, CDR1 is PRHDT and CDR2 is FYEKMQ (reference sequence). Losses at the gene ends were 3 bases for V and 5 bases for J; bases not matched to a gene: 2. The CDR3 loop is CASSLLAGGNNEQFF. The CDR3 DNA reads as TGTGCCAGCAGCTTGCTAGCGGGGGGGAACAATGAGCAGTTCTTC.